This paragraph covers one T cell receptor (beta chain) sequence. Ten or more counts support this clonotype. No cognate antigen has been identified for it. Per-nucleotide qualities are absent, and no much larger clonotype sits a single base away. The data were obtained in a study of regulatory T cells in long-lasting Graves disease (dated by TCRdb to about 2021). Turning to the overall study: In the newly diagnosed Graves' disease group, patients had been taking antithyroid drugs for less than 3 months. Persistent Graves' disease patients were compared with newly diagnosed Graves' disease patients by peripheral blood TCR sequencing and RNA sequencing. The study took place in China and was registered as a clinical trial. A total of around 35 samples underwent TCR sequencing: around 13 from persistent and approximately 20 from newly diagnosed Graves' disease patients. The paper as a whole reports these results and caveats: The small sample size was acknowledged by the authors as a limitation that may reduce accuracy. Persistent disease showed preferential use of TRBV28, TRBJ1-2 and TRBJ2-5, whereas newly diagnosed disease favored TRBV20-1 and TRBJ2-1. A larger number of public clonotypes was shared among persistent patients (approximately 3,000) than among newly diagnosed patients (approximately 1,000). The study examined only peripheral blood because the primary lesion, thyroid tissue, could not be accessed. Persistent Graves' disease patients showed lower TCR Shannon entropy and fewer highly expanded clones than newly diagnosed patients, suggesting clonal expansion. Sequencing and analysis were restricted to the TCR beta chain.

The library relied on multiplex PCR. The reads were generated on an Illumina HiSeq 4000. TCR beta libraries were built with iRepertoire HTBI primers and Arm-PCR amplification of CDR3 regions. Before sequencing, the PCR products went through gel purification. The source study handled its data this way. A total of under 80 TRBV and approximately 15 TRBJ segments were identified across samples and were used for gene usage analysis of CDR3 amino acid clonotypes. COPE and FqMerger were used to merge filtered high-quality paired reads into contigs. Contigs were aligned with BLAST to IMGT TRBV, TRBD and TRBJ reference genes, and CDR3 was defined per IMGT. Highly expanded clones were defined as clonotypes with a frequency above 0.1%. Shannon entropy was used to measure repertoire diversity, and the Gini coefficient was used to measure V-J evenness. Clonotypes shared by more than one individual were considered public. The public sequencing data were trimmed at Q25 with fastp and processed into clonotypes with MiXCR by TCRdb, which kept only in-frame beta chains. Rows matching on CDR3 protein sequence are summarized as one entry with the most common DNA and genes. TCRdb's processing, not the authors', yielded these V and J calls. The sample table contains roughly 220,000 distinct CDR3 sequences; only one count was recorded for about 17% of them. The ten largest make up over 20% of the sample.

From a lookup of the germline V gene, CDR1 and CDR2 are MNHNS and SASEGT. Ends trimmed: V by 8 bases, J by 6 bases; bases unmatched to a gene: 5. Measured from the cysteine to the phenylalanine, the CDR3 is 12 residues long. The kept DNA is CDR3 alone, 36 bases in frame from the first base. Interpreted using the paper, the time point label stands for: newly diagnosed GD, antithyroid drugs for less than 3 months. For both TCR sequencing and RNA sequencing, RNA was extracted from PBMCs in TRIzol. The diagnosis of Graves' disease was made according to American Thyroid Association guidelines. Recruitment of patients was carried out at an endocrinology department in Xi'an, China. From each patient, approximately 10 milliliters of peripheral blood was collected into an EDTA anticoagulant tube. PBMCs were isolated by Ficoll Paque Plus density gradient separation without further T cell sorting. An Agilent 2100 Bioanalyzer and agarose gel were used to assess RNA quality, and a NanoDrop 2000 was used to measure RNA concentration.

This TCR was sampled from a female donor with Graves disease. The V and J segments used are TRBV6-1 and TRBJ2-3, with 7 central nucleotides matching TRBD2. The sequences come from peripheral blood mononuclear cells (PBMCs), collected at new diagnosis, from a patient treated with antithyroid drugs. The CDR3 in this case is CASRGVGDTQYF. The DNA sequence is given as TGTGCCAGCCGGGGGGTTGGGGATACGCAGTATTTT.